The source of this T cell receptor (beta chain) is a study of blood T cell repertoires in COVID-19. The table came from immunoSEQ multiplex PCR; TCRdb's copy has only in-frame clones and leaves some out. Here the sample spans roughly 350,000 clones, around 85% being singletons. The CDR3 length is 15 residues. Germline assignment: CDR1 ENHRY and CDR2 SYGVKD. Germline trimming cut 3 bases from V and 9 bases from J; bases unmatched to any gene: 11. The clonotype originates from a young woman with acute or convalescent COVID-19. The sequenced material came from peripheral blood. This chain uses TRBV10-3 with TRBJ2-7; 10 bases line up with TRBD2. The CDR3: CAISDASGGQSGQYF. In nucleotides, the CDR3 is TGTGCCATCAGTGACGCTAGCGGGGGCCAGAGCGGGCAGTACTTC.